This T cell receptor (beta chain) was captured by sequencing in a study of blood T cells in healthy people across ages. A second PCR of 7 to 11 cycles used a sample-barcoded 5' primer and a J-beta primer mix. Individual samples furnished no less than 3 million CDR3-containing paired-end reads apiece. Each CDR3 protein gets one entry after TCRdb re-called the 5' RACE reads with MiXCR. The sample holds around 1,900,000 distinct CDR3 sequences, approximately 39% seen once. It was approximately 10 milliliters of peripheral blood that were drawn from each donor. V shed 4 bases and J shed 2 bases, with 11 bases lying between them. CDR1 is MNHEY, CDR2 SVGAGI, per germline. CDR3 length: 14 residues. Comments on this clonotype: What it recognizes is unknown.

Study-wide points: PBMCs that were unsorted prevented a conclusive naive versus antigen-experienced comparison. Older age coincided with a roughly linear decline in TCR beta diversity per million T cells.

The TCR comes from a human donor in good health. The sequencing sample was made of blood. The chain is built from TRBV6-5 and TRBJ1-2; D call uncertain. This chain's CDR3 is CASSWQASNYGYTF. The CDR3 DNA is TGTGCCAGCAGTTGGCAGGCTTCAAACTATGGCTACACCTTC.